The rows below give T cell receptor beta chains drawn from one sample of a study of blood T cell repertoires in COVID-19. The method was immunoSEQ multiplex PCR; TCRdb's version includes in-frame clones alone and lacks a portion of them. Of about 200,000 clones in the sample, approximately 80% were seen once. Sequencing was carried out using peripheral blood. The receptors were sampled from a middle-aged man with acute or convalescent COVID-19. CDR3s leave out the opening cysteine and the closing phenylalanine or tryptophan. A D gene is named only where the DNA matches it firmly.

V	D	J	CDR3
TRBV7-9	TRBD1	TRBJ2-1	ASSTFRDRDAYNEQF
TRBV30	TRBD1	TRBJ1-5	AWSMGQGDQPQH
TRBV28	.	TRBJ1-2	ASSRQGKYGYT
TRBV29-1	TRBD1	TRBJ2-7	SVWGQGTYEQY
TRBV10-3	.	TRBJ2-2	AISVGSANTGELF
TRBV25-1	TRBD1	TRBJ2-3	ASRSGTGVIDTQY
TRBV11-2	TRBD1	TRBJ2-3	ASSLGGQGRTDTQY
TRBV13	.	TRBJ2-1	ASSTQRVSEAVLINEQF
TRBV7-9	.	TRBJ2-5	ASSLTQETQY
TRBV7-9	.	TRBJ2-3	ASSPGSQRYF
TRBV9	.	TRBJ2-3	ASSVVARGSGGTDTQY
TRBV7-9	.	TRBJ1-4	ASSRAAGENEKLF
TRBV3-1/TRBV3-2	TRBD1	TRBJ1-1	ASSQTGRNTEAF
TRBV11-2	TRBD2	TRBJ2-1	ASSLNIPASGRSNNEQF
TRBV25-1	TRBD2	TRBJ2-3	ASSEGAGGTSTDTQY
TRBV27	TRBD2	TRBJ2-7	ASSPPGLADVYEQY
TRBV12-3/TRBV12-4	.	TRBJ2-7	ASSFEGYEQY
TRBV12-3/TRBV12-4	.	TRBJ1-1	ASSPNLQGRAF
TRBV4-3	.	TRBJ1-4	ASSPWEGGRVEKLF
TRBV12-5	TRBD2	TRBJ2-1	ASGGSAGLYNEQF
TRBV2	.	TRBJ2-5	ASRTGTQETQY
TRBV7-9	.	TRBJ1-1	ASSSSRLTRGNTEAF
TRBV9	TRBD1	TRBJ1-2	ASSGPGQLKDYGYT
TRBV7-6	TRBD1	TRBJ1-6	ASSLQGQGTPLH
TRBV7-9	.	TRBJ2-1	ASSLSGLPFSEQF
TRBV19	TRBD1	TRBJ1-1	ASSMTGGTEAF
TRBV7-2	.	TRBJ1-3	ASSLGAGSGNTIY
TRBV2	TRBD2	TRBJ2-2	ASSRWTSGRAGELF